The following is a T cell receptor beta chain sequence with its context. Its target is unknown. TCRdb keeps only in-frame clones here, not all; method: immunoSEQ multiplex PCR. The table lists approximately 65,000 clones, approximately 91% of them singletons, with roughly 3.1% in the top ten. These data belong to a study of cytomegalovirus exposure and HLA in healthy donors. Whole-study results and caveats: The authors listed 150 to 200 TCR beta chains as cytomegalovirus-associated.

Trimming stripped 0 bases from V and 3 bases from J, with 9 bases between. This CDR3 spans 15 amino acids. In germline, CDR1 is MNHEY, CDR2 SVGAGI. The sequencing sample was made of PBMCs. The source of this sequence is a man aged 18 to 29 in good health and CMV-seronegative. The V and J genes are TRBV6-5 and TRBJ1-3; D is ambiguous. The CDR3 DNA reads as TGTGCCAGCAGTTACTCAGCAGGTCATGGAAACACCATATATTTT. This sequence encodes CASSYSAGHGNTIYF.